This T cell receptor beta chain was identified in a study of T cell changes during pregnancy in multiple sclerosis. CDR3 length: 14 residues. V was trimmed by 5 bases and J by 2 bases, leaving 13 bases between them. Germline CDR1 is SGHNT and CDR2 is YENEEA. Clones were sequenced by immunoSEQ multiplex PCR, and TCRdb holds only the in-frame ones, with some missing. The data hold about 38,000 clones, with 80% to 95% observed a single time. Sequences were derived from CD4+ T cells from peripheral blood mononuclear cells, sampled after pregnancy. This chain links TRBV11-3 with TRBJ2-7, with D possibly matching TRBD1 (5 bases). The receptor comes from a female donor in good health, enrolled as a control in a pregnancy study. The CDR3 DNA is TGTGCCAGCAGCGGAAGGGGCTTAGCCTACGAGCAGTACTTC. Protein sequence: CASSGRGLAYEQYF.